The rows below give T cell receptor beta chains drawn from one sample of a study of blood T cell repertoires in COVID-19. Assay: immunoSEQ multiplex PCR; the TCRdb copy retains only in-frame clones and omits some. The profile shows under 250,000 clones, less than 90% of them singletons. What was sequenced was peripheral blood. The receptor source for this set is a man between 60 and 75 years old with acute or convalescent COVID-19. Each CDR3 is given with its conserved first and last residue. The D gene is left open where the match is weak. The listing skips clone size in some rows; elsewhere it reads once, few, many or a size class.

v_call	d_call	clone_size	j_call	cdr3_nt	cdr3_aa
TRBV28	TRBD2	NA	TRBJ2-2	TGTGCCAGCAGTTTAGGACTAGCGGGAGGGTACGGGGAGCTGTTTTTT	CASSLGLAGGYGELFF
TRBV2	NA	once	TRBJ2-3	TGTGCCAGCAAGGGCAGGGTGGCAACAGATACGCAGTATTTT	CASKGRVATDTQYF
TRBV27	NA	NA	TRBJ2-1	TGTGCCAGCAGTTTAATAAGGGGGAGTGGGAGCGAGTACAATGAGCAGTTCTTC	CASSLIRGSGSEYNEQFF
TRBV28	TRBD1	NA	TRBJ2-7	TGTTTTTCGGGACAGGGGTTGAGTGCCTACGAGCAGTACTTC	CFSGQGLSAYEQYF
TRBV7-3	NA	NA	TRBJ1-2	TGTGCCAGCAGCTTAGGGCCTCGATATGGCTACACCTTC	CASSLGPRYGYTF
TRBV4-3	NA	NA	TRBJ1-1	TGCGCCAGCAGCCAAGATGGGGCAAACACTGAAGCTTTCTTT	CASSQDGANTEAFF
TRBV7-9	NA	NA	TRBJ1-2	TGTGCCAGCAGCTCCAGGGATCCCAACTATGGCTACACCTTC	CASSSRDPNYGYTF
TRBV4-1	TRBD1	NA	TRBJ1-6	TGCGCCAGCAGTTTGCAGGGACAGGGAGATTCACCCCTCCACTTT	CASSLQGQGDSPLHF
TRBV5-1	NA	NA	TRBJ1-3	TGCGCCAGCGGCGGTGTGGAAGGCAACACCATATATTTT	CASGGVEGNTIYF
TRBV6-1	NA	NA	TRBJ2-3	TGTGCCAGCAGTGACCCACTCGGTTATACGCAGTATTTT	CASSDPLGYTQYF
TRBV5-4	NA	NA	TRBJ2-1	TGTGCCAGCAGCAGCCCTTACGTTTCCTACAATGAGCAGTTCTTC	CASSSPYVSYNEQFF
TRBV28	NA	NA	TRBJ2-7	TGTGCCAGCAGTACCCGGGGAGTTTACGAGCAGTACTTC	CASSTRGVYEQYF
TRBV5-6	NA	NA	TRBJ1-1	TGTGCCAGCAGCTTTTCAGGGAACACTGAAGCTTTCTTT	CASSFSGNTEAFF
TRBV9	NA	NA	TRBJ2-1	TGTGCCAGCAGCGTAGTAAGCGGTTCTTACAATGAGCAGTTCTTC	CASSVVSGSYNEQFF